This T cell receptor (beta chain) was found in a study of cytomegalovirus exposure and HLA in healthy donors. Study-wide context: The approximately 120 validation repertoires were reported in a later analysis to have been generated on the same platform as the approximately 700 first-cohort repertoires. Study-level points and caveats: CMV antigen specificity was confirmed in vitro for a few CMV-associated chains.

The germline gives CDR1 SNHLY, CDR2 FYNNEI. V was cut by 0 bases and J by 1 base, with 12 bases left in between. The CDR3 runs to 16 residues. Turning to this clone: What it recognizes is unknown.

This table comes from immunoSEQ multiplex PCR, and its TCRdb copy is limited to in-frame clones, with some not included. The repertoire holds over 100,000 clones, with roughly 90% as singletons. From the roughly 120-subject validation cohort, which was separate from the roughly 700-subject first cohort, the donors were drawn. The sample taken for sequencing was PBMCs. The chain has TRBV2 and TRBJ1-1; TRBD1 might be the D (5 bases). This clonotype was obtained from a woman under 30 in good health and CMV-seropositive. Written as DNA, the CDR3 is TGTGCCAGCAGTGAAGCACTCGACGGGGGGAACACTGAAGCTTTCTTT. It translates to CASSEALDGGNTEAFF. Full variable domain (remainder filled in from reference TRBV2 and TRBJ1-1): EPEVTQTPSHQVTQMGQEVILRCVPISNHLYFYWYRQILGQKVEFLVSFYNNEISEKSEIFDDQFSVERPDGSNFTLKIRSTKLEDSAMYFCASSEALDGGNTEAFFGQGTRLTVV.